This is a list of T cell receptor beta chains from one sample in a study of STAT5B mutations in CD4+ large granular lymphocyte leukemia. Sequenced by immunoSEQ multiplex PCR; TCRdb stores in-frame clones only, minus some. The data contain about 30,000 clones, around two thirds of them singletons. The source material was CD4+ T cells from blood buffy coats. These receptors were obtained from a human donor in good health. Each CDR3 is given with its conserved first and last residue. The D gene is left open where the match is weak. A clone size is listed for some rows: how often the clone was seen (once, few, many), or a class if it is expanded.

v_call,j_call,d_call,clone_size,cdr3_aa,cdr3_nt
TRBV5-6,TRBJ1-1,-,-,CASSFDRLLGKTEAFF,TGTGCCAGCAGCTTTGATCGTTTATTAGGAAAGACTGAAGCTTTCTTT
TRBV5-1,TRBJ1-4,-,-,CASSLTQGSNEKLFF,TGCGCCAGCAGTCTAACCCAAGGCAGTAATGAAAAACTGTTTTTT
TRBV6-6,TRBJ1-2,-,-,CASSYSGGYGGYTF,TGTGCCAGCAGTTACTCGGGGGGGTATGGTGGCTACACCTTC
TRBV18,TRBJ1-3,-,-,CASSPSLTSGNTIYF,TGTGCCAGCTCACCGTCTCTGACCTCTGGAAACACCATATATTTT
TRBV19,TRBJ2-3,TRBD2,-,CATAGGVTDTQYF,TGTGCCACCGCCGGGGGGGTCACAGATACGCAGTATTTT
TRBV6-1,TRBJ1-6,TRBD1,-,CASSEGTGVNSPLHF,TGTGCCAGCAGTGAGGGGACAGGGGTTAATTCACCCCTCCACTTT
TRBV7-4,TRBJ2-2,-,-,CASGKDSDTGELFF,TGTGCCAGTGGGAAGGACAGCGACACCGGGGAGCTGTTTTTT
TRBV27,TRBJ2-1,TRBD1,-,CASRSQGVSYNEQFF,TGTGCCAGCAGATCACAGGGGGTCTCCTACAATGAGCAGTTCTTC
TRBV5-4,TRBJ1-1,-,-,CASSLPGTEAFF,TGTGCCAGCAGCTTGCCGGGAACTGAAGCTTTCTTT
TRBV6-6,TRBJ2-6,-,-,CASSLTGGANVLTF,TGTGCCAGCAGTTTAACGGGTGGGGCCAACGTCCTGACTTTC
TRBV28,TRBJ2-3,TRBD2,-,CASSPQGLDNTQYF,TGTGCCAGCAGTCCCCAGGGACTAGACAATACGCAGTATTTT
TRBV30,TRBJ1-1,TRBD1,few,CAWSARGGSEAFF,TGTGCCTGGAGTGCGCGAGGGGGCTCTGAAGCTTTCTTT
TRBV28,TRBJ1-2,-,-,CASSPGRNYGYTF,TGTGCCAGCAGCCCCGGACGGAACTATGGCTACACCTTC
TRBV27,TRBJ1-1,-,-,CASSMGSGVNTEAFF,TGTGCCAGCAGTATGGGATCAGGGGTCAACACTGAAGCTTTCTTT
TRBV5-4,TRBJ1-2,TRBD1,few,CASSTNDRGRGYTF,TGTGCCAGCAGCACGAACGACAGGGGCAGGGGCTACACCTTC
TRBV5-4,TRBJ1-2,-,-,CASSSAVDTNYGYTF,TGTGCCAGCAGCTCGGCCGTCGACACTAACTATGGCTACACCTTC
TRBV6-5,TRBJ1-5,TRBD1,few,CASWDRGQPQHF,TGTGCCAGCTGGGACAGGGGCCAGCCCCAGCATTTT
TRBV15,TRBJ2-7,TRBD2,-,CATSGGDRDLSYEQYF,TGTGCCACCAGCGGGGGGGACCGGGACTTATCCTACGAGCAGTACTTC
TRBV7-3,TRBJ2-6,-,-,CASSPPGANVLTF,TGTGCCAGCAGCCCCCCCGGGGCCAACGTCCTGACTTTC
TRBV6-6,TRBJ1-1,-,few,CASRSGQDTEAFF,TGTGCCAGCCGATCCGGGCAGGACACTGAAGCTTTCTTT
TRBV19,TRBJ2-7,TRBD1,-,CASSTTGAYEQYF,TGTGCCAGTAGTACTACAGGGGCCTACGAGCAGTACTTC
TRBV6-5,TRBJ1-1,TRBD1,-,CASSWGRGYTEAFF,TGTGCCAGCAGTTGGGGCAGGGGGTACACTGAAGCTTTCTTT
TRBV5-1,TRBJ2-1,-,few,CASRGAMNEQFF,TGCGCCAGCCGGGGGGCCATGAATGAGCAGTTCTTC
TRBV30,TRBJ2-1,-,-,CAWSPRDRYYNEQFF,TGTGCCTGGAGTCCCCGGGACCGTTACTACAATGAGCAGTTCTTC
TRBV27,TRBJ1-4,TRBD1,-,CASSLRSGTGGKKLFF,TGTGCCAGCAGCCTCAGGTCTGGGACAGGGGGCAAAAAACTGTTTTTT
TRBV4-1,TRBJ2-2,-,-,CASSQAGPYTGELFF,TGCGCCAGCAGCCAAGCGGGGCCGTACACCGGGGAGCTGTTTTTT
TRBV6-5,TRBJ2-3,-,once,CASRRTDTQYF,TGTGCCAGCAGACGCACAGATACGCAGTATTTT
TRBV18,TRBJ2-3,-,few,CASSPRGADTQYF,TGTGCCAGCTCACCAAGGGGGGCAGATACGCAGTATTTT
TRBV5-1,TRBJ2-1,TRBD2,-,CASSLASGRYNEQFF,TGCGCCAGCAGCTTGGCTAGCGGGCGCTACAATGAGCAGTTCTTC
TRBV10-1,TRBJ2-7,-,once,CASSRQMTYEQYF,TGCGCCAGCAGCAGACAGATGACCTACGAGCAGTACTTC
TRBV5-1,TRBJ2-7,TRBD1,once,CASSLAGQGLSSWSYEQYF,TGCGCCAGCAGCTTGGCTGGACAGGGGCTAAGCTCCTGGTCTTACGAGCAGTACTTC
TRBV7-2,TRBJ1-5,-,-,CASSPYHGNQPQHF,TGTGCCAGCAGCCCTTATCACGGCAATCAGCCCCAGCATTTT
TRBV4-2,TRBJ2-1,TRBD2,-,CASSQGGSGGAMNEQFF,TGTGCCAGCAGCCAAGGAGGTAGCGGGGGGGCGATGAATGAGCAGTTCTTC
TRBV9,TRBJ2-3,-,-,CASSVGSTDTQYF,TGTGCCAGCAGCGTAGGTAGCACAGATACGCAGTATTTT
TRBV6-4,TRBJ2-7,-,-,CASSEVGSAPYEQYF,TGTGCCAGCAGTGAGGTCGGGTCAGCCCCCTACGAGCAGTACTTC
TRBV7-2,TRBJ1-3,-,-,CASSSSMGNTIYF,TGTGCCAGCAGCTCATCCATGGGAAACACCATATATTTT
TRBV19,TRBJ2-2,-,-,CASHSGGKGVNAGELFF,TGTGCCAGCCACTCTGGGGGAAAAGGGGTAAACGCCGGGGAGCTGTTTTTT
TRBV5-6,TRBJ2-7,TRBD2,-,CASSLGASGGLSSYEQYF,TGTGCCAGCAGCTTGGGGGCTAGCGGGGGCCTTAGCTCCTACGAGCAGTACTTC
TRBV11-1,TRBJ1-1,-,-,CASSLGAVMNTEAFF,TGTGCCAGCAGCTTAGGGGCAGTAATGAACACTGAAGCTTTCTTT
TRBV5-1,TRBJ1-2,-,-,CASSLQNYGYTF,TGCGCCAGCAGCCTACAGAACTATGGCTACACCTTC
TRBV2,TRBJ2-7,TRBD1,few,CASRLTGTAAYEQYF,TGTGCCAGCAGATTGACCGGGACAGCAGCCTACGAGCAGTACTTC
TRBV7-8,TRBJ1-4,-,few,CASSLGGNEKLFF,TGTGCCAGCAGCTTAGGGGGAAATGAAAAACTGTTTTTT
TRBV15,TRBJ1-5,-,-,CATSGVASNQPQHF,TGTGCCACCAGCGGGGTGGCTAGCAATCAGCCCCAGCATTTT
TRBV7-9,TRBJ1-1,TRBD1,few,CASSSDRDREAFF,TGTGCCAGCAGCTCCGACCGGGACAGGGAAGCTTTCTTT